These 7 T cell receptor beta chains came from one sample sequenced in a study of CXCR3-negative and CXCR3-positive naive CD8 T cells. Findings and limits, study-wide: CXCR3-positive naive cells carried more hydrophobic TRB CDR3s than CXCR3-negative naive cells did.

Each TRB cDNA library was prepared by 5' RACE (with UMI labels). TCRdb reanalyzed the 5' RACE reads and collapses them to one entry per CDR3 protein, without DNA. Its table lists about 150,000 distinct CDR3 sequences. These TCRs' antigens remain unknown. The sequenced material came from naive CXCR3+ CD8+ T cells from blood. Subset reported: CD45RO-CCR7+CD27+CD95- naive CD8+ T cells expressing CXCR3 (TNR3+). These receptors were collected from a human donor in good health. Some clones in this sample may be carry-over from other donors' samples.

The rearrangement links TRBV28 to TRBJ2-1; TCRdb outputs TRBD1, but without DNA this stays unchecked. The CDR3 is 13 amino acids. Germline V gene lookup returns CDR1 MDHEN and CDR2 SYDVKM. The CDR3 is CASSLNPANEQFF.

This chain joins TRBV13 and TRBJ1-1; the D gene TCRdb calls, TRBD1, cannot be checked with no DNA. Germline V CDR1 and CDR2: PRHDT, FYEKMQ (reference sequence). The CDR3 has 14 residues. This chain's CDR3 is CASRSHDTNTEAFF.

The chain joins TRBV12-3 or TRBV12-4 to TRBJ2-1. This CDR3 is built from 14 residues. Here the CDR3 reads CASSLALAYNEQFF.

The V and J genes are TRBV7-2 and TRBJ2-1; TCRdb's D call of TRBD1 is untestable without DNA. The CDR3 spans 11 residues. Germline V lookup: CDR1 SGHTA, CDR2 FQGNSA. The CDR3 spells CASPGHNEQFF.

The CDR3 reads CASSLGVGGSLETQYF. The chain employs TRBV7-8 and TRBJ2-5; the D call of TRBD2 rests on TCRdb alone, since no DNA is present to check it. The germline V gene encodes CDR1 SGHVS and CDR2 FQNEAQ. The CDR3 extends over 16 amino acids.

The chain uses TRBV28 and TRBJ2-5; checking the TCRdb D call of TRBD2 is not possible without DNA. The CDR3 is made up of 16 amino acids. Per germline, CDR1 MDHEN and CDR2 SYDVKM. CDR3 sequence reads: CASSPLAGGPGETQYF.

V is TRBV21-1 and J is TRBJ1-2. TRBV21-1 is a listed pseudogene. This CDR3 is built from 12 residues. This chain's CDR3 is CASSKEGSGYTF.